Below are 14 T cell receptor beta chains sequenced from a single sample in a study of CD8 T cells in Susac syndrome. Random-hexamer reverse transcription was applied to roughly 0.45 to 1 ug RNA. TCRdb independently ran MiXCR on the immunoSEQ multiplex PCR reads; one entry per CDR3 protein. This sample has fewer than 65,000 distinct CDR3 sequences, with roughly 92% found just once. Sequencing used CD8+ T cells from PBMCs. All receptors come from a human donor in good health.

The V gene is TRBV5-1, the J gene TRBJ1-5, with D possibly being TRBD1 (6 bases). The CDR3 is 15 amino acids. Germline V gene sequence: CDR1 SGHRS, CDR2 YFSETQ. V lost 3 bases and J 1 base, leaving 11 bases between the germline ends. CDR3 sequence (DNA): TGCGCCAGCAGCTACCGGGGGGGCAGCAATCAGCCCCAGCATTTT. Encoded protein: CASSYRGGSNQPQHF.

The chain carries TRBV4-1 and TRBJ2-7; no clear D gene. The CDR3 has 13 amino acids. V lost 2 bases and J lost 2, with 7 bases in between. Germline V lookup: CDR1 MGHRA, CDR2 YSYEKL. CDR3 in DNA: TGCGCCAGCAGCCAAACTACCACCTACGAGCAGTACTTC. Amino acids: CASSQTTTYEQYF.

The J gene is TRBJ2-5, the V gene TRBV29-1, with D possibly being TRBD1 (7 bases). The V gene lost 0 bases and the J gene lost 5 bases, with 16 bases spanning the gap. Per the germline V gene, CDR1 is SQVTM and CDR2 is ANQGSEA. The CDR3 runs to 15 residues. Here the CDR3 DNA reads TGCAGCGTTGAAGATCAGGGGGGATCCATTGAGACCCAGTACTTC. It codes for CSVEDQGGSIETQYF.

This chain links TRBV12-3 or TRBV12-4 with TRBJ2-7; D uncertain. V dropped 3 bases and J dropped 3 bases, with 9 bases sitting between them. CDR3 size: 13 residues. DNA of the CDR3: TGTGCCAGCAGTTTTTCTCGCATCTACGAGCAGTACTTC. Its protein product is CASSFSRIYEQYF.

V is TRBV28 and J is TRBJ1-4; 8 bases line up with TRBD1. V lost 6 bases and J lost 3; bases outside the gene matches: 3. The CDR3 is made up of 14 amino acids. Germline CDR1 is MDHEN and CDR2 is SYDVKM. Written as DNA, the CDR3 is TGTGCCAGCAGGGACAGGGCAGCTAATGAAAAACTGTTTTTT. This gives the protein CASRDRAANEKLFF.

The V gene is TRBV12-3 or TRBV12-4, the J gene TRBJ2-1, with D unresolved. The V end was cut by 0 bases, the J end by 7 bases, with 4 bases between. This CDR3 contains 12 residues. CDR3 DNA: TGTGCCAGCAGTTTAGCGGGGAATGAGCAGTTCTTC. Its protein product is CASSLAGNEQFF.

The chain uses TRBV7-9 and TRBJ1-5; tentatively, D is TRBD1 (5 bases). The CDR3 spans 14 residues. In germline, CDR1 is SEHNR, CDR2 FQNEAQ (reference sequence). V lost 4 bases and J lost 1, with 8 bases in between. This chain's CDR3 is CASSSWDSNQPQHF. CDR3 coding DNA: TGTGCCAGCAGCTCCTGGGACAGCAATCAGCCCCAGCATTTT.

The V call is TRBV2, the J call TRBJ2-2; a possible D gene is TRBD2 (7 bases). V shed 6 bases and J shed 2 bases, with 22 bases lying between them. The CDR3 sequence is 18 residues long. Looked up from germline, CDR1 is SNHLY and CDR2 is FYNNEI. Here the CDR3 DNA reads TGTGCCAGCAGCGGAAGGTGGCGCGGGGGCCCTAACACCGGGGAGCTGTTTTTT. Its translation: CASSGRWRGGPNTGELFF.

The chain has TRBV11-1 and TRBJ1-6, with 7 bases aligning to TRBD1. J gave up 6 bases and V 5 bases, and 7 bases lay outside the gene matches. CDR1 and CDR2 (germline): SGHAT, FQDESV (reference sequence). CDR3 length: 15 amino acids. The CDR3: CASSTNRGVNSPLHF. CDR3 coding DNA: TGTGCCAGCAGCACAAACAGGGGAGTTAATTCACCCCTCCACTTT.

The chain couples TRBV29-1 to TRBJ2-5; tentatively, D is TRBD1 (5 bases). V was shortened by 7 bases and J by 0 bases, with 18 bases between the two germline ends. CDR1 and CDR2 from the germline V gene are SQVTM and ANQGSEA. The CDR3 spans 15 residues. The CDR3 DNA reads as TGCAGCGCAACACCCGCGACAGTGTACCAAGAGACCCAGTACTTC. It specifies CSATPATVYQETQYF.

A few counts support this clonotype. The rearrangement uses TRBV28 and TRBJ2-2; 7 bases are shared with TRBD1. The CDR3 contains 17 residues. Per the germline V gene, CDR1 is MDHEN and CDR2 is SYDVKM. V lost 5 bases and J lost 7; bases outside the gene matches: 16. CDR3 sequence: CASSQKGAWISIGELFF. The DNA of the CDR3 is TGTGCCAGCAGTCAAAAGGGGGCATGGATCTCAATCGGGGAGCTGTTTTTT.

In its sample, this clonotype was seen a few times. The chain joins TRBV7-9 to TRBJ2-7, with D possibly called TRBD1 or TRBD2 (5 bases each). Germline CDR1 reads SEHNR; CDR2 reads FQNEAQ (reference sequence). V lost 5 bases and J lost 7, with 12 bases in between. The CDR3 covers 12 residues. The CDR3 nucleotides read TGTGCCAGCAGCCCCCCGGGGCTGGAGCAGTACTTC. Its translation: CASSPPGLEQYF.

The V and J genes are TRBV12-3 or TRBV12-4 and TRBJ1-5; D is uncertain. V was trimmed by 1 base and J by 9 bases, leaving 10 bases between them. The CDR3 runs to 13 residues. The CDR3 bases are TGTGCCAGCAGTTTAGGCAACCTCTCGCCCCAGCATTTT. Residues: CASSLGNLSPQHF.

CDR3 sequence: CASSFWTGGVGELFF. In nucleotides, the CDR3 is TGTGCCAGCAGCTTCTGGACAGGGGGGGTCGGGGAGCTGTTTTTT. The chain links TRBV4-2 to TRBJ2-2, with 10 nucleotides matching TRBD1. After removal of 5 bases from V and 7 bases from J, the junction contained 7 bases not matched to a gene. Germline CDR1 LGHNA, CDR2 YNFKEQ. The CDR3 has 15 residues.